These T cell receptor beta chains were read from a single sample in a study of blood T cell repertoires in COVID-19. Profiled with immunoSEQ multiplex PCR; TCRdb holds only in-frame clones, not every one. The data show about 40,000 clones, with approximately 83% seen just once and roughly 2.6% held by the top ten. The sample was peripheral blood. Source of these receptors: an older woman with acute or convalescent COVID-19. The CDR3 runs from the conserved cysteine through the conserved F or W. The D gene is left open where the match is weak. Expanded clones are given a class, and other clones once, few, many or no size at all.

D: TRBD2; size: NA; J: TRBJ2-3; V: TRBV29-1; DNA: TGCAGCGTTGGGAGGCGGGGGGATACGCAGTATTTT; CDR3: CSVGRRGDTQYF
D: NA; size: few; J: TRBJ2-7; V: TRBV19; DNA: TGTGCCAGTAGTATAGAGGCAGGGGAGCTCGACGAGCAGTACTTC; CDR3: CASSIEAGELDEQYF
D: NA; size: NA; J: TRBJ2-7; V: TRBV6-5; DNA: TGTGCCAGCAGACTCGGGACTGACTACGAGCAGTACTTC; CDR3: CASRLGTDYEQYF
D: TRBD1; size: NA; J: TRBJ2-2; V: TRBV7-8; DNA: TGTGCCAGCAGCTTCAGACAGGGAAGGAACACCGGGGAGCTGTTTTTT; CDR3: CASSFRQGRNTGELFF
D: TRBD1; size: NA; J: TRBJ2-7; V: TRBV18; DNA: TGTGCCAGCTCATCCCGGACAGGGGTCCACGAGCAGTACTTC; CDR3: CASSSRTGVHEQYF
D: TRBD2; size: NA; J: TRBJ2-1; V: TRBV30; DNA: TGTGCCTGGAGTGTACTAGCGGGAATTGATGGTGAGCAGTTCTTC; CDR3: CAWSVLAGIDGEQFF
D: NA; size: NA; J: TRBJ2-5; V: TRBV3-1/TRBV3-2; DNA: TGTGCCAGCAGCCACACGTCCCAAGCGGAACTCCAAGAGACCCAGTACTTC; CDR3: CASSHTSQAELQETQYF
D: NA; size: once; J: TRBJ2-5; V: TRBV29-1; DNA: TGCAGCGTTGAAGGCGGGGAGCATCACTTC; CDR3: CSVEGGEHHF
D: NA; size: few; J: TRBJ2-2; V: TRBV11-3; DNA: TGTGCCAGCAGCAGGGGGTACACCGGGGAGCTGTTTTTT; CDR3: CASSRGYTGELFF
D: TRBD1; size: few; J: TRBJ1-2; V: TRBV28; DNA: TGTGCCAGCAGAGGACAGGGTTACTATGGCTACACCTTC; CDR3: CASRGQGYYGYTF
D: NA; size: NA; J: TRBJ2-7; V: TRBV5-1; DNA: TGCGCCAGCAGCTTGGCCTTTACAGCCTCCTACGAGCAGTACTTC; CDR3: CASSLAFTASYEQYF
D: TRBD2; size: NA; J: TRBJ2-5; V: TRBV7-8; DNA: TGTGCCAGCAGCTTAAGGTCCCGCCTAGCGGGGAAAGAGACCCAGTACTTC; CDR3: CASSLRSRLAGKETQYF
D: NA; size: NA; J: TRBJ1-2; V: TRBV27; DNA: TGTGCCAGCAGCAAAACCGGGTCCCAATATGGCTACACCTTC; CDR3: CASSKTGSQYGYTF
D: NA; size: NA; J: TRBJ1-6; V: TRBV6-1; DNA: TGTGCCAGCAGTTCCGTGTTGAATTCACCCCTCCACTTT; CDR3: CASSSVLNSPLHF
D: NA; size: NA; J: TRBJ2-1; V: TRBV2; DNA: TGTGCCAGCAGTCAATTAGTGGCAGGGTCCTACAATGAGCAGTTCTTC; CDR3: CASSQLVAGSYNEQFF
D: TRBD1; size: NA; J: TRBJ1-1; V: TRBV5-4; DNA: TGTGCCAGCAGCCCGCGGCAGGGGGCCACTGAAGCTTTCTTT; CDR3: CASSPRQGATEAFF
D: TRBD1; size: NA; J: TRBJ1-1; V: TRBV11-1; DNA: TGTGCCAGCAGCTGGGACAGGGTGAACACTGAAGCTTTCTTT; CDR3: CASSWDRVNTEAFF
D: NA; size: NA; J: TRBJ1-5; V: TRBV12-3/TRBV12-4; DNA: TGTGCCAGCAGAGACGGGAGAAATCAGCCCCAGCATTTT; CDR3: CASRDGRNQPQHF
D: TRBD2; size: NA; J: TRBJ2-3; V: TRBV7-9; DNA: TGTGCCAGCAGCTTCGTGGGCGGGGGGGCCACAGATACGCAGTATTTT; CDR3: CASSFVGGGATDTQYF
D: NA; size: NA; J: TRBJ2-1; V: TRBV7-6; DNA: TGTGCCAGCAGCTCTCGTAGTGGGGGGGCAGGTGAGCAGTTCTTC; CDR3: CASSSRSGGAGEQFF
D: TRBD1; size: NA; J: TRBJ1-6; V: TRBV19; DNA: TGTGCCAGTAGTATGAACAGGGGGTTCCTTGGGGATAATTCACCCCTCCACTTT; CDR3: CASSMNRGFLGDNSPLHF
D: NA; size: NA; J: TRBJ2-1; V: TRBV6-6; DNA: TGTGCCAGCTCACGGGGGACCTACAATGAGCAGTTCTTC; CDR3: CASSRGTYNEQFF
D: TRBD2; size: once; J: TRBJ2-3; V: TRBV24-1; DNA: TGTGCCACCAGTCTTGCGGGAGGCGCAGATACGCAGTATTTT; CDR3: CATSLAGGADTQYF
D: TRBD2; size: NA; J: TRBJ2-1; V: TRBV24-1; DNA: TGTGCCACCAGTGGGCCTAGCGGGAGCCCGAGCTCCTACAATGAGCAGTTCTTC; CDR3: CATSGPSGSPSSYNEQFF
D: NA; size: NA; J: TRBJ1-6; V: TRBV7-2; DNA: TGTGCCAGCAGCTTAGAATGGGGGCTGTCCTATAATTCACCCCTCCACTTT; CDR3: CASSLEWGLSYNSPLHF
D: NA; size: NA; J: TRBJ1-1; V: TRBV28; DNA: TGTGCCAGTAGTACAGGCGAAACCCACACTGAAGCTTTCTTT; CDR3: CASSTGETHTEAFF
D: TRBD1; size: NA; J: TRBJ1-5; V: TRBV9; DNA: TGTGCCAGCAGCGACGGGACAGAGAATCAGCCCCAGCATTTT; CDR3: CASSDGTENQPQHF
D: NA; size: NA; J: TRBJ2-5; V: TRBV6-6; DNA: TGTGCCAGCTCCCTAAGGCGGGAGCGCAGGGGAGAGACCCAGTACTTC; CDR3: CASSLRRERRGETQYF
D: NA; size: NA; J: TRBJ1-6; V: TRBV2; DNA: TGTGCCAGCTCGGTCTCCTATAATTCACCCCTCCACTTT; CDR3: CASSVSYNSPLHF
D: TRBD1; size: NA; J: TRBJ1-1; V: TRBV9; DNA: TGTGCCAGCAGCGGGGGACAGGCCGAAGCTTTCTTT; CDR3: CASSGGQAEAFF
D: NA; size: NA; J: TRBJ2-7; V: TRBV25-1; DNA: TGTGCCAGCAGTGATAATAGCGGAACCTACGAGCAGTACTTC; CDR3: CASSDNSGTYEQYF
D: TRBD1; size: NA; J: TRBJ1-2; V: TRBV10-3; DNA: TGTGCCATCAGACCCGGACAGGGCCTCGATAACTATGGCTACACCTTC; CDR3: CAIRPGQGLDNYGYTF
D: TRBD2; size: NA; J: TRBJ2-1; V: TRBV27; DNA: TGTGCCAGCAGTTTTTGCCTAGCGGGAGGATGCAATGAGCAGTTCTTC; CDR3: CASSFCLAGGCNEQFF
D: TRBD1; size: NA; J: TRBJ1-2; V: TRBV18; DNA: TGTGCCAGCTCACCGGGACAGAAGAATGGCTACACCTTC; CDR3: CASSPGQKNGYTF
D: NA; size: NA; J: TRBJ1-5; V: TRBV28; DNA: TGTGCCAGCAGTCCACCAGGGATGTTAGGATATAGCAATCAGCCCCAGCATTTT; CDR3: CASSPPGMLGYSNQPQHF
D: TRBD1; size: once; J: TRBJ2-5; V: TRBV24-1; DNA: TGTGCCGCCGGGACAGGGAACGACCAAGAGACCCAGTACTTC; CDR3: CAAGTGNDQETQYF
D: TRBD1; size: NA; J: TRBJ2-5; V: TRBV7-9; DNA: TGTGCCAGCAGCCTCGGGACAGGGAGAGAGACCCAGTACTTC; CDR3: CASSLGTGRETQYF
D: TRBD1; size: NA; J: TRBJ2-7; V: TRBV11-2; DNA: TGTGCCAGCAGCCCCTCCGGACAGGGCCACTACGAGCAGTACTTC; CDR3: CASSPSGQGHYEQYF
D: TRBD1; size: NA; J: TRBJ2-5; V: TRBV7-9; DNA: TGTGCCAGCAGCGCAACCGGGACAGGGGGCTTTGAGACCCAGTACTTC; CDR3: CASSATGTGGFETQYF
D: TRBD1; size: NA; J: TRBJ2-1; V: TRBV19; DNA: TGTGCCAGTAAGGACAGGGTCAACAATGAGCAGTTCTTC; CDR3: CASKDRVNNEQFF
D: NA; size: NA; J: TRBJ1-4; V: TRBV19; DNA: TGTGCCAGTAGTACCGACAGGTTGGGGAATGAAAAACTGTTTTTT; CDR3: CASSTDRLGNEKLFF
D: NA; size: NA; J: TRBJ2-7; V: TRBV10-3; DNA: TGTGCCATCAGTGAGTCGACCAGGGTCTCCTACGAGCAGTACTTC; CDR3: CAISESTRVSYEQYF
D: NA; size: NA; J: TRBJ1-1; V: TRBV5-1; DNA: TGCGCCAGCAGCCCCGATTGGAGAGGCACTGAAGCTTTCTTT; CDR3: CASSPDWRGTEAFF